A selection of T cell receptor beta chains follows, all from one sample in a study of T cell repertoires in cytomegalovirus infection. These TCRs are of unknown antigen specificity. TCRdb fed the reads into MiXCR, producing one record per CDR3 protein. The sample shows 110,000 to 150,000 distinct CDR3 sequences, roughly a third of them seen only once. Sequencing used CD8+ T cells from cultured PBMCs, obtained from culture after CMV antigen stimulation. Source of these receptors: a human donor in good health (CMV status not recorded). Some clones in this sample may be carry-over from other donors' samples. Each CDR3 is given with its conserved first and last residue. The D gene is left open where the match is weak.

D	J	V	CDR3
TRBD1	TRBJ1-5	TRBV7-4	CASSLSGTGYNQPQHF
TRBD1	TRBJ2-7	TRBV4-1	CTSSYSGQGNYEQYF
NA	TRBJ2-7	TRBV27	CASSFSRGTYEQYF
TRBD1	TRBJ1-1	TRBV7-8	CASSLGQGVPKNTEAFF
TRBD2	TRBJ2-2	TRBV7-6	CASSLGLAGGPAGELFF
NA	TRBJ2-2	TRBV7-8	CASSLVRALSASPVTGELFF
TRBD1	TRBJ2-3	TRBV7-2	CASSLDRGSTDTQYF
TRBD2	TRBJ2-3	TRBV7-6	CASSYGGDTQYF
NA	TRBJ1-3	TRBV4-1	CASSQEPGSGNTIYF
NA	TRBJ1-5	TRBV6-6	CATGTNGDQPQHF
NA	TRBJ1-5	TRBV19	CASSIHGSQPQHF
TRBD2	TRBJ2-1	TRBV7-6	CASSLEAGANEQFF
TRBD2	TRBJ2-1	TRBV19	CASSINPGLAGVSSYNEQFF
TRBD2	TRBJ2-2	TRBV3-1	CASSLWGLGSGELFF
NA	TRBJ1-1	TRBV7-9	CASMGAGIGPGTEAFF
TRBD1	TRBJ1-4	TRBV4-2	CASSQGQGGEKLFF
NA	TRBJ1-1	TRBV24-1	CATSEGPNTEAFF
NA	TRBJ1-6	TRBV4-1	CASSQVRALLSYNSPLHF
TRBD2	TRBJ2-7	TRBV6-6	CASSYPGLADGSYEQYF
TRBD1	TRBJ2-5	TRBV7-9	CASGQGLKTQYF
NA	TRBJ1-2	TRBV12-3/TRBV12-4	CASSSLPDPYGYTF
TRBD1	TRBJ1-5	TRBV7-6	CASSCNRGSNQPQHF
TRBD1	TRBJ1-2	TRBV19	CAIRDRARPYGYTF
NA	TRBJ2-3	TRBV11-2	CASSLGRGSPDTQYF
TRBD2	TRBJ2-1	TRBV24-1	CATSESLAGERFF
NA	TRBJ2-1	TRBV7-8	CASSKTEDYNEQFF
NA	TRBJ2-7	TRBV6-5	CASSYGQTYEQYF
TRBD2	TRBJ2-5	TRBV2	CASSRLAGGQETQYF
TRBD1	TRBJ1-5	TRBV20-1	CSARPGQGYSNQPQHF
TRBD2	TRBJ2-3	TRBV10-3	CAISASGGSDTQYF
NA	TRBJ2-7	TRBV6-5	CASSYRASTYEQYF
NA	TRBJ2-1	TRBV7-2	CASSLKSDRSSYNEQFF
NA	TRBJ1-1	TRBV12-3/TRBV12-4	CASREKGGGTEAFF
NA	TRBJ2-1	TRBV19	CASSIVRGRYNEQFF
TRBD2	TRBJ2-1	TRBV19	CASSVTSGGYNEQFF
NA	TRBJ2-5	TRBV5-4	CASSLVLASGRAFQETQYF